This is a list of T cell receptor beta chains from one sample in a study of blood T cell repertoires in COVID-19. Only in-frame clones appear in the TCRdb table, and some are missing; sequencing was by immunoSEQ multiplex PCR. This sample yields about 210,000 clones, of which almost 85% are seen a single time; about 2.4% belongs to the top ten. Sequencing was done on a sample of peripheral blood. The receptors come from a woman between 65 and 79 years old with COVID-19, enrolled during active disease. Both conserved end residues are part of each CDR3. A D gene is named only where the DNA matches it firmly. Clone size is shown for a subset of rows, as once, few, many or a class of expanded clone.

j_gene	len	v_gene	d_gene	abundance	CDR3aa	CDR3nt
TRBJ2-7	15	TRBV9	TRBD2	-	CASSVGTSGPYEQYF	TGTGCCAGCAGCGTCGGGACTAGCGGCCCCTACGAGCAGTACTTC
TRBJ2-1	13	TRBV7-7	TRBD1	-	CASSRDRGNEQFF	TGTGCTAGCAGCCGGGACAGGGGCAATGAGCAGTTCTTC
TRBJ2-2	17	TRBV9	-	-	CASSVEGQGPGGLELFF	TGTGCCAGCAGCGTAGAAGGACAGGGCCCGGGGGGTCTGGAGCTGTTTTTT
TRBJ1-3	16	TRBV9	-	-	CASSVAGTSSGNTIYF	TGTGCCAGCAGCGTGGCGGGGACCAGCTCTGGAAACACCATATATTTT
TRBJ2-3	17	TRBV4-3	-	-	CASSRNAAGSGTDTQYF	TGCGCCAGCAGCCGGAACGCCGCGGGCAGTGGAACAGATACGCAGTATTTT
TRBJ1-1	13	TRBV18	TRBD1	-	CASSRPGQGEAFF	TGTGCCAGCTCACGACCGGGACAGGGTGAAGCTTTCTTT
TRBJ2-2	16	TRBV7-2	TRBD2	-	CASSLRGTSFTGELFF	TGTGCCAGCAGCTTAAGAGGGACTAGTTTCACCGGGGAGCTGTTTTTT
TRBJ2-5	13	TRBV19	TRBD2	few	CASSISGGGDQYF	TGTGCCAGTAGTATTAGTGGTGGGGGGGACCAGTACTTC
TRBJ1-2	15	TRBV2	TRBD1	-	CASSERTGVDDGYTF	TGTGCCAGCAGCGAAAGGACAGGGGTGGATGATGGCTACACCTTC
TRBJ1-4	16	TRBV30	TRBD1	few	CAWSLGTGGIFEKLFF	TGTGCCTGGAGTCTTGGGACAGGGGGTATTTTTGAAAAACTGTTTTTT
TRBJ1-5	16	TRBV2	TRBD1	once	CASSVPTGGGNQPQHF	TGTGCCAGCAGTGTTCCAACAGGGGGGGGCAATCAGCCCCAGCATTTT
TRBJ2-3	14	TRBV5-6	-	-	CASSRGPVRGTQYF	TGTGCCAGCAGTCGCGGACCCGTCCGGGGTACGCAGTATTTT
TRBJ2-7	15	TRBV5-4	-	-	CASSLGGRSSYEQYF	TGTGCCAGCAGCTTGGGGGGGCGAAGCTCCTACGAGCAGTACTTC
TRBJ1-1	15	TRBV6-5	-	-	CASSYSARANTEAFF	TGTGCCAGCAGTTACTCGGCCAGGGCAAACACTGAAGCTTTCTTT
TRBJ1-3	17	TRBV5-1	TRBD1	-	CASSLGPETGVGNTIYF	TGCGCCAGCAGCTTGGGTCCAGAGACAGGGGTTGGAAACACCATATATTTT
TRBJ1-6	13	TRBV6-4	-	-	CASSELFNSPLHF	TGTGCCAGCAGTGAATTATTTAATTCACCCCTCCACTTT
TRBJ2-1	21	TRBV5-1	-	-	CASSLGLSGGEGRSRINEQFF	TGCGCCAGCAGCTTAGGACTTTCGGGGGGCGAAGGTAGGTCGAGGATCAATGAGCAGTTCTTC
TRBJ2-2	14	TRBV7-9	-	-	CASSLDFRSGELFF	TGTGCCAGCAGCTTAGACTTCCGATCCGGGGAGCTGTTTTTT
TRBJ1-5	14	TRBV5-6	-	-	CASTLGAGNQPQHF	TGTGCCAGCACCCTGGGGGCAGGAAATCAGCCCCAGCATTTT
TRBJ1-1	12	TRBV5-1	-	-	CASSAGVTEAFF	TGCGCCAGCAGCGCGGGGGTTACTGAAGCTTTCTTT
TRBJ1-2	16	TRBV4-3	TRBD1	-	CASSQDRDRVGYGYTF	TGCGCCAGCAGCCAAGATAGGGACAGGGTAGGATATGGCTACACCTTC
TRBJ1-6	16	TRBV7-8	-	-	CASSLVGGSYNSPLHF	TGTGCCAGCAGCTTGGTAGGGGGCTCCTATAATTCACCCCTCCACTTT
TRBJ2-3	18	TRBV5-5	TRBD2	-	CASSFPLAGGPSTDTQYF	TGTGCCAGCAGCTTTCCCCTAGCGGGGGGCCCTAGCACAGATACGCAGTATTTT